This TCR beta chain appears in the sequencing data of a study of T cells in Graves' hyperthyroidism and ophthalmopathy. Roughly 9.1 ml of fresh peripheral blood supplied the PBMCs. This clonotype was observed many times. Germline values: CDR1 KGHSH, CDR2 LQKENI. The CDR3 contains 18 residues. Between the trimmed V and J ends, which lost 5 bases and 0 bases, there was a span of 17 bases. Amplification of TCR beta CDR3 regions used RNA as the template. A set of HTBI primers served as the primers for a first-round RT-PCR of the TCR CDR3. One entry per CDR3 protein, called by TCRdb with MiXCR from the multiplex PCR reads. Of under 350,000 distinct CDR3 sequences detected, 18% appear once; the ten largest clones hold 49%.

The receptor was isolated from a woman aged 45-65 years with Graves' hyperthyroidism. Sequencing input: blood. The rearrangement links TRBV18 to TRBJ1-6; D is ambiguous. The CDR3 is CASSLLSPGSSYNSPLHF. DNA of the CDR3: TGTGCCAGCTCATTACTCTCGCCCGGGAGCTCCTATAATTCACCCCTCCACTTT.